These 8 T cell receptor beta chains originate from one sample sequenced in a study of vaccination effects on CD4 cells after COVID-19. Using viral peptide pools, the ViraFEST assay grew out antigen-specific CD4+ T cells prior to sequencing. Culture lasted roughly eleven days before CD4+ T cell isolation. Vaccine recipients lacked prior SARS-CoV-2 infection and had negative nucleocapsid antibodies. Assay: immunoSEQ multiplex PCR; the TCRdb copy retains only in-frame clones and omits some. Of tens of thousands of clones detected, roughly 76% appear once; the ten largest clones hold around 2.7%. Antigen specificity for these receptors is unknown. This specimen consisted of CD4+ T cells from PBMCs cultured with HCoV-NL63 spike peptides, obtained before COVID-19 vaccination. The receptors come from a human donor who received a COVID-19 vaccine.

The chain employs TRBV5-1 and TRBJ2-2; D perhaps matches TRBD1 (6 bases). CDR1 is SGHRS and CDR2 is YFSETQ in the germline V gene. Trimming took off 3 bases at V and 5 bases at J, with 20 bases between the two ends. The CDR3 is 17 residues long. The CDR3 DNA sequence: TGCGCCAGCAGCTATCAACAGGGAGTTGTTGTTACCGGGGAGCTGTTTTTT. Amino acids: CASSYQQGVVVTGELFF.

The chain is built from TRBV6-2 or TRBV6-3 and TRBJ2-3; 7 bases are a match to TRBD1. Trimming at V came to 5 bases and at J to 0 bases, leaving 8 bases not matched to a gene. From germline, CDR1 is MNHEY and CDR2 SVGEGT. This CDR3 has 16 residues. CDR3 sequence: CASSSRTGTSTDTQYF. DNA for the CDR3: TGTGCCAGCAGTAGCCGGACAGGAACTAGCACAGATACGCAGTATTTT.

The V and J genes are TRBV28 and TRBJ1-2, with unresolved D. The CDR3 length is 13 residues. CDR1 and CDR2 (germline): MDHEN, SYDVKM. Trimming took off 2 bases at V and 8 bases at J, with 12 bases between the two ends. Written as DNA, the CDR3 is TGTGCCAGCAGTTTAAGCTCGGGAAAAGGCTACACCTTC. This encodes CASSLSSGKGYTF.

V is TRBV4-3 and J is TRBJ1-6; 7 bases map to TRBD1. Looked up from germline, CDR1 is LGHNA and CDR2 is YSLEER. CDR3 size: 15 residues. J gave up 10 bases and V 1 base, and 7 bases lay outside the gene matches. The DNA of the CDR3 is TGCGCCAGCAGCCAAGGGACAGGCGAAAGCTCACCCCTCCACTTT. It codes for CASSQGTGESSPLHF.

This clone came up once. This chain joins TRBV5-1 and TRBJ1-6; 7 positions match TRBD1. Germline values: CDR1 SGHRS, CDR2 YFSETQ. The CDR3 is 14 amino acids. Unmatched junction bases numbered 5, after V lost 6 bases and J lost 5 bases. For the CDR3, the DNA is TGCGCCAGCAAGGGGACAGTAAATAATTCACCCCTCCACTTT. It yields the protein CASKGTVNNSPLHF. Drawing the rest from reference TRBV5-1 and TRBJ1-6, the complete variable domain is KAGVTQTPRYLIKTRGQQVTLSCSPISGHRSVSWYQQTPGQGLQFLFEYFSETQRNKGNFPGRFSGRQFSNSRSEMNVSTLELGDSALYLCASKGTVNNSPLHFGNGTRLTVT.

The rearrangement links TRBV14 to TRBJ2-3; a possible D gene is TRBD2 (6 bases). The CDR3 loop spans 13 amino acids. V gave up 4 bases and J gave up 11 bases, with 16 bases separating them. Germline V lookup: CDR1 SGHDN, CDR2 FVKESK. For the CDR3, the DNA is TGTGCCAGCAGCCCCATGGGACTCCTGGGGCAGTATTTT. It codes for CASSPMGLLGQYF.

The genes are TRBV5-1 and TRBJ2-4, with D tentatively TRBD1 (6 bases). V was shortened by 1 base and J by 6 bases, with 14 bases between the two germline ends. The CDR3 loop spans 15 amino acids. Germline V gives CDR1 SGHRS, CDR2 YFSETQ. In DNA, the CDR3 is TGCGCCAGCAGCTTGTCCTACAGGGCTGGAAACATTCAGTACTTC. Protein: CASSLSYRAGNIQYF.

The chain couples TRBV2 to TRBJ1-1; 8 bases agree with TRBD1. The ends lost 7 bases at V and 0 bases at J; junction bases unmatched: 10. Germline loops: CDR1 SNHLY, CDR2 FYNNEI. The CDR3 runs 16 residues. CDR3 nucleotides: TGTGCCAGCATTAATGACAGGGGCGTCATGAACACTGAAGCTTTCTTT. This codes for CASINDRGVMNTEAFF. The full variable domain, completed using reference TRBV2 and TRBJ1-1, is EPEVTQTPSHQVTQMGQEVILRCVPISNHLYFYWYRQILGQKVEFLVSFYNNEISEKSEIFDDQFSVERPDGSNFTLKIRSTKLEDSAMYFCASINDRGVMNTEAFFGQGTRLTVV.